These 13 T cell receptor beta chains originate from one sample sequenced in a study of cytomegalovirus exposure and HLA in healthy donors. The PCR used 60 Vbeta and 13 Jbeta primers. TCRdb's table, derived via immunoSEQ multiplex PCR, lists solely in-frame clones and lacks some. This table has around 130,000 clones, more than 65% appearing once. Sequencing was done on a sample of PBMCs. The receptor source for this set is a woman younger than 30 in good health and CMV-seropositive.

V gene TRBV10-3 combines with J gene TRBJ2-3; the D gene is possibly TRBD2 (6 bases). Germline V gene data show CDR1 as ENHRY and CDR2 as SYGVKD. V dropped 0 bases and J dropped 12 bases, with 19 bases sitting between them. CDR3 length: 15 residues. This CDR3 reads CAISESAREAGTQYF. The CDR3 bases are TGTGCCATCAGTGAGTCGGCGAGGGAGGCCGGAACCCAGTATTTT.

This chain links TRBV7-6 with TRBJ1-4; TRBD1 matches 9 bases. The CDR3 runs to 15 residues. The trim removed 5 bases at V and 8 bases at J, leaving 9 bases unmatched. The germline V gene encodes CDR1 SGHVS and CDR2 FNYEAQ. The CDR3 loop reads CASSSLGQGGEKLFF. For the CDR3, the DNA is TGTGCCAGCAGCAGCTTGGGACAGGGAGGGGAAAAACTGTTTTTT.

The V and J genes are TRBV4-1 and TRBJ2-5; TRBD2 aligns across 11 bases. Trimming cost V 0 bases and J 1 base; bases outside gene matches: 4. This CDR3 region has 17 residues. CDR1 and CDR2 (germline): MGHRA, YSYEKL. The CDR3: CASSQDLAGGTQETQYF. The CDR3 DNA is TGCGCCAGCAGCCAAGACTTAGCGGGGGGGACCCAAGAGACCCAGTACTTC.

This rearrangement joins TRBV12-5 to TRBJ2-2; 9 nucleotides align to TRBD1. The CDR3 runs 17 residues. Germline CDR1 reads LGHNT; CDR2 reads FRNRAP. V gave up 5 bases and J gave up 4 bases; unmatched junction bases: 11. CDR3 loop: CASGVPRGTGPTGELFF. CDR3 DNA: TGTGCTAGTGGTGTCCCCAGGGGGACAGGGCCCACCGGGGAGCTGTTTTTT.

The rearrangement uses TRBV4-2 and TRBJ2-2; D not certain. Between the trimmed V and J ends, which lost 1 base and 0 bases, there was a span of 6 bases. From germline, CDR1 is LGHNA and CDR2 YNFKEQ. There are 15 residues in the CDR3. CDR3 coding DNA: TGTGCCAGCAGCCAAGGTCAAACGAACACCGGGGAGCTGTTTTTT. Amino acids: CASSQGQTNTGELFF.

V and J are TRBV28 and TRBJ1-5; D possibly corresponds to TRBD1 (6 bases). The germline gives CDR1 MDHEN, CDR2 SYDVKM. The ends were cut back, 2 bases at V and 7 bases at J, with 12 bases in the middle. This CDR3 has 14 residues. The CDR3 is CASSLAGVGQPQHF. CDR3 bases: TGTGCCAGCAGTTTAGCAGGGGTAGGGCAGCCCCAGCATTTT.

This clone came up once. The V and J genes are TRBV9 and TRBJ2-7; 9 nucleotides align to TRBD1. The CDR3 consists of 15 residues. Germline assignment: CDR1 SGDLS and CDR2 YYNGEE. Trimming at V came to 3 bases and at J to 7 bases, leaving 11 bases not matched to a gene. Here the CDR3 reads CASSEGTGHSVEQYF. The CDR3 coding sequence is TGTGCCAGCAGCGAAGGGACAGGGCATTCGGTAGAGCAGTACTTC.

This sequence joins TRBV7-2 and TRBJ2-1, with 9 bases identical to TRBD2. This CDR3 comprises 16 residues. V shed 4 bases and J 6 bases; nucleotides not matched to a gene: 10. The germline V gene has CDR1 SGHTA and CDR2 FQGNSA. CDR3 in amino acids: CASSSMRGGGFNEQFF. DNA for the CDR3: TGTGCCAGCAGCTCCATGCGGGGGGGAGGTTTCAATGAGCAGTTCTTC.

The chain is built from TRBV29-1 and TRBJ1-1; possibly TRBD1 for D (6 bases). Germline V CDR1 and CDR2: SQVTM, ANQGSEA. The CDR3 runs 14 residues. V gave up 5 bases and J gave up 1 base, with 14 bases separating them. The CDR3 sequence is CSVPLGGQNTEAFF. The CDR3 DNA reads TGCAGCGTTCCCTTGGGGGGGCAGAACACTGAAGCTTTCTTT.

This CDR3 is CASSSNRDRGPRAFF. The CDR3 DNA sequence: TGTGCCAGCAGTTCTAACCGGGACAGGGGGCCGAGGGCTTTCTTT. The rearrangement uses TRBV28 and TRBJ1-1; TRBD1 aligns across 12 bases. The CDR3 totals 15 residues. Germline V gene data show CDR1 as MDHEN and CDR2 as SYDVKM. V was pared by 4 bases and J by 11 bases, with 11 bases of the junction left unmatched.

The V gene is TRBV6-1, the J gene TRBJ2-5; weak D call: TRBD2 (7 bases). The V end lost 5 bases, the J end lost 1 base, and 11 bases lay between the germline ends. Per the germline V gene, CDR1 is MNHNS and CDR2 is SASEGT. The CDR3 sequence is 14 residues long. CDR3 sequence reads: CASSRGGAQETQYF. CDR3 coding DNA: TGTGCCAGCAGTAGGGGGGGGGCCCAAGAGACCCAGTACTTC.

The rearrangement uses TRBV5-1 and TRBJ1-4; 7 nucleotides align to TRBD1. The CDR3 has 15 residues. Germline lookup yields CDR1 SGHRS and CDR2 YFSETQ. The V gene end was trimmed by 4 bases and the J gene end by 8 bases; junction bases not matched to a gene: 11. DNA of the CDR3: TGCGCCAGCAGCCAAAATATCAGGGGGTTCGAAAAACTGTTTTTT. Protein product: CASSQNIRGFEKLFF.

The chain carries TRBV5-6 and TRBJ2-5, with 9 bases fitting TRBD1. The J call may be in error: the DNA end matches TRBJ2-7 better. Germline CDR1 and CDR2: SGHDT and YYEEEE. There are 15 residues in the CDR3. CDR3 sequence reads: CASSPRGQGGNEQYF. In DNA, the CDR3 is TGTGCCAGCAGCCCGAGGGGACAGGGCGGGAACGAGCAGTACTTC.